This TCR beta chain was identified in a study of CD8 T cells in ankylosing spondylitis. Study-level points and caveats: What seemed typical of ankylosing spondylitis blood was a TCR beta motif built from 7 or 8 highly homologous variants.

TCRdb reanalysed the 5' RACE reads using MiXCR and keeps one entry per CDR3 protein. This sample has more than 650,000 distinct CDR3 sequences, with 12% found just once. Trimming left V 8 bases short and J 7 bases short, with 18 bases between. Per germline, CDR1 MDHEN and CDR2 SYDVKM. This CDR3 contains 14 residues. This clonotype was detected a few times. Its antigen remains unidentified. Sequencing input: blood, either unsorted or a sorted T cell fraction (not recorded which). The clonotype originates from a male donor with ankylosing spondylitis. The chain uses TRBV28 and TRBJ1-5, with unresolved D. The CDR3 loop is CASFVRGYGQPQHF. The CDR3 nucleotides are TGTGCCAGCTTCGTCCGAGGGTACGGCCAGCCCCAGCATTTT.